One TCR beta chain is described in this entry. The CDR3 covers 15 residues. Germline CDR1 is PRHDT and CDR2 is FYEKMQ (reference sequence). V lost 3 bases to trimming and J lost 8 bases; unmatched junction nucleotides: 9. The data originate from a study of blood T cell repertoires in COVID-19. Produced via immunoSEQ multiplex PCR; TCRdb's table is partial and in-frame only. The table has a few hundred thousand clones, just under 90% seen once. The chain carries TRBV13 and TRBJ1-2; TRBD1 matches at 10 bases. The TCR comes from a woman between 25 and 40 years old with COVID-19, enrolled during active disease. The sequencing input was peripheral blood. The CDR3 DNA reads TGTGCCAGCAGCTTCCCCCGACAGGGGGCTAGAGGCTACACCTTC. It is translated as CASSFPRQGARGYTF.